This T cell receptor (beta chain) is drawn from a study of CD8+CD57+ T cells in acquired aplastic anemia (dated by TCRdb to the late 2010s). Concerning the study at large: DNA extracted from sorted CD4+ and CD8+ cells had a mean of roughly 3.4 ug, with a range of roughly 0.17 to 30 ug. An average of approximately 10 million reads for CD4+ cells and roughly 12 million reads for CD8+ cells was obtained from healthy donor samples.

Profiling of TCR beta VDJ combinations and CDR3 sequences used genomic DNA as the template. An Illumina HiSeq 2000 was the platform used for TCR repertoire sequencing. The study's processing was this. TRBV/TRBJ rearrangement plots, CDR3 size and DJ length profiles, and Simpson's diversity index were used to evaluate the repertoires. The immunodominant clone was defined as the most abundant DNA sequence in deep sequencing data. CDR3 amino acid sequences were screened for sharing across subjects and compared with published repertoires and the VDJdb database. Using fastp at Q25 and MiXCR, TCRdb reprocessed the public reads and kept productive beta chains. Duplicate CDR3 protein sequences are folded into a single record with the most common DNA and genes. These V and J calls originate from TCRdb's pipeline instead of the authors' own analysis. A total of around 200,000 distinct CDR3 sequences appear in this sample, roughly 55% of them only once. The leading ten clones occupy 29% of the sample.

Compared with germline, V lacks 1 base and J lacks 8 bases; bases without a gene match: 10. There are 14 amino acids in the CDR3, from cysteine to phenylalanine inclusive. The read is trimmed to its CDR3 DNA, 42 bases read in frame from base 1. Taken from the germline V gene (reference sequence), the CDR1 and CDR2 loops are DFQATT and SNEGSKA. Overall study results and their limits: No significant difference in CD8+ Simpson's diversity was found between patients and healthy controls (P=0.060). Some 30 CD8+ CDR3 sequences were found to be shared between patients and controls, but these sequences appeared to be highly expressed in patients and within the immunodominant clones of the patients.

As regards this clonotype: Its specific antigen is unknown. Base qualities are not recorded, but no much larger clone differs from it by a single base.

In the study, sorted CD4+ and CD8+ blood T cells from patients with severe aplastic anemia and from healthy subjects underwent deep sequencing of TCR repertoires. Ficoll-Paque density gradient centrifugation was used to isolate peripheral blood mononuclear cells. Before DNA extraction, CD4+ and CD8+ T cells were sorted with FACS or magnetic beads. This TCR was sampled from a human donor in good health. Sequenced material: sorted CD4+, CD8+, or CD8+CD57+ T cells (not recorded which) from PBMCs. The chain couples TRBV20-1 to TRBJ1-2; TRBD1 matches 7 bases in the middle. The nucleotides read TGCAGTGCTAGAGTTGATACAGGGGAAGAAGGCTACACCTTC. Translated, it gives CSARVDTGEEGYTF.